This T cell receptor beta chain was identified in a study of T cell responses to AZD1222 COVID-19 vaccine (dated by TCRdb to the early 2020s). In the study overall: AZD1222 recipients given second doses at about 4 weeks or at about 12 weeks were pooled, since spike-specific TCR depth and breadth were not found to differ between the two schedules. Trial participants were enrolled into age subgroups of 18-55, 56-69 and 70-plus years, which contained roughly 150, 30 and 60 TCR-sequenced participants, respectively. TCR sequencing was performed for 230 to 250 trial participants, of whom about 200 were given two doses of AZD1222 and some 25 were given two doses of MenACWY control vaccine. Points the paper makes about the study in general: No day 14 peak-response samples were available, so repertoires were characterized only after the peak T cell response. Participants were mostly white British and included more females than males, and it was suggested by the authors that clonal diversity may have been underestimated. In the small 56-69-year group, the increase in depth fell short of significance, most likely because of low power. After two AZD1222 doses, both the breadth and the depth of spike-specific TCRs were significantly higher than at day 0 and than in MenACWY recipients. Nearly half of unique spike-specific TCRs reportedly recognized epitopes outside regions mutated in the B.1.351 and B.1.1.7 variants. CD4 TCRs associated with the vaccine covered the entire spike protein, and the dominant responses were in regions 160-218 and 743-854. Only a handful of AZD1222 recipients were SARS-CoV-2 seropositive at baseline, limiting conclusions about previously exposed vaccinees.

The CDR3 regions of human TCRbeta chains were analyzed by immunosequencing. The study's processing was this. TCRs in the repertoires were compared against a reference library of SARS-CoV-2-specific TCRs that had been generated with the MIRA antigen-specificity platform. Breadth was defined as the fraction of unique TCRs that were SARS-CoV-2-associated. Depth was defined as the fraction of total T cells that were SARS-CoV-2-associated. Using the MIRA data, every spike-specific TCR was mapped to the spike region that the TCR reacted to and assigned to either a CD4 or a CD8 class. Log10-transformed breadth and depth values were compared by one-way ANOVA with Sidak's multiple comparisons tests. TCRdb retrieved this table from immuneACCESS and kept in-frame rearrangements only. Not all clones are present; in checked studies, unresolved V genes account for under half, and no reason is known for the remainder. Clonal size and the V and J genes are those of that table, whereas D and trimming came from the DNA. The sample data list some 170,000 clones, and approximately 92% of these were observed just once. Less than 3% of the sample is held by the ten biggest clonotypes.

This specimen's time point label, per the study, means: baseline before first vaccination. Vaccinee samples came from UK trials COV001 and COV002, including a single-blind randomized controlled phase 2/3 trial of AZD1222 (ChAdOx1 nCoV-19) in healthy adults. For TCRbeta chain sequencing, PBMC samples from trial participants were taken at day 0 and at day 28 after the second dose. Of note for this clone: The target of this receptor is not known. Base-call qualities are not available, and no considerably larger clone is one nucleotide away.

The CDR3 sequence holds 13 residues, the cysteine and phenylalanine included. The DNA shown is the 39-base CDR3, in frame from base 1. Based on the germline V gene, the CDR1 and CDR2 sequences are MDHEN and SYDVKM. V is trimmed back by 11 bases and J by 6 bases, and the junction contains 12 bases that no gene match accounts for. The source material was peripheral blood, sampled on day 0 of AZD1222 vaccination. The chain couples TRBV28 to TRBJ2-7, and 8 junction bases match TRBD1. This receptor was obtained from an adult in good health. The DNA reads TGTGCCGGATCGGTGACAGGGGCGGGCGAGCAGTACTTC. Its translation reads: CAGSVTGAGEQYF.